Listed below are T cell receptor beta chains from one sample, sequenced in a study of cytomegalovirus exposure and HLA in healthy donors. TCRdb keeps only in-frame clones here, not all; method: immunoSEQ multiplex PCR. Of just under 80,000 clones in the sample, 75% to 80% were seen once. Sequencing was performed on PBMCs. These receptors originate from a man in his forties or fifties in good health and CMV-seronegative. Each CDR3 is given without its conserved first and last residue. D genes are given only for firm matches. Some rows have no size entry. The others give once, few or many, or a class for an expanded clone.

d_gene: TRBD2; abundance: .; v_gene: TRBV25-1; j_gene: TRBJ2-7; len: 14; CDR3aa: ASSEVGGRGDYEQY
d_gene: .; abundance: .; v_gene: TRBV7-9; j_gene: TRBJ1-5; len: 14; CDR3aa: ASSGDPGVLGQPQH
d_gene: TRBD2; abundance: .; v_gene: TRBV7-7; j_gene: TRBJ2-7; len: 13; CDR3aa: ASSTRLAGYYEQY
d_gene: TRBD1; abundance: .; v_gene: TRBV28; j_gene: TRBJ1-2; len: 11; CDR3aa: ASISDRVRGYT
d_gene: TRBD1; abundance: .; v_gene: TRBV9; j_gene: TRBJ1-1; len: 13; CDR3aa: ASSVRQGMNTEAF
d_gene: .; abundance: once; v_gene: TRBV15; j_gene: TRBJ1-2; len: 14; CDR3aa: ATSRDYNPENYGYT
d_gene: TRBD2; abundance: .; v_gene: TRBV29-1; j_gene: TRBJ2-7; len: 14; CDR3aa: SAEGGTSGRAAEQY
d_gene: TRBD1; abundance: .; v_gene: TRBV19; j_gene: TRBJ1-5; len: 14; CDR3aa: ASSTEGGQGHQLQH
d_gene: .; abundance: .; v_gene: TRBV19; j_gene: TRBJ2-1; len: 13; CDR3aa: ASSITQGGYNEQF
d_gene: .; abundance: .; v_gene: TRBV7-8; j_gene: TRBJ2-2; len: 14; CDR3aa: ASSRAGTRNTGELF
d_gene: .; abundance: .; v_gene: TRBV28; j_gene: TRBJ2-7; len: 10; CDR3aa: ASSSSSYEQY
d_gene: TRBD2; abundance: once; v_gene: TRBV27; j_gene: TRBJ2-7; len: 15; CDR3aa: ASSLSTSGSFFYEQY
d_gene: TRBD1; abundance: .; v_gene: TRBV7-7; j_gene: TRBJ2-7; len: 13; CDR3aa: ASSSRQGPVYEQY
d_gene: .; abundance: .; v_gene: TRBV11-2; j_gene: .; len: 12; CDR3aa: ASSLERSSYEQY
d_gene: .; abundance: .; v_gene: TRBV6-1; j_gene: TRBJ1-4; len: 11; CDR3aa: ASSVSINEKLF
d_gene: .; abundance: .; v_gene: TRBV25-1; j_gene: TRBJ1-2; len: 12; CDR3aa: ASSEAGQFYGYT
d_gene: TRBD1; abundance: few; v_gene: TRBV6-6; j_gene: TRBJ2-7; len: 12; CDR3aa: ASSGQAGVGEQY
d_gene: .; abundance: .; v_gene: TRBV5-8; j_gene: TRBJ1-5; len: 13; CDR3aa: ASSLGSYSNQPQH
d_gene: TRBD1; abundance: .; v_gene: TRBV7-9; j_gene: TRBJ2-1; len: 14; CDR3aa: ASSPGTGSSYNEQF
d_gene: .; abundance: .; v_gene: TRBV5-1; j_gene: TRBJ2-1; len: 15; CDR3aa: ASSLDLGGSSYNEQF
d_gene: TRBD1; abundance: .; v_gene: TRBV28; j_gene: TRBJ1-4; len: 14; CDR3aa: ASSVPADRVNEKLF
d_gene: .; abundance: .; v_gene: TRBV5-6; j_gene: TRBJ2-1; len: 11; CDR3aa: ASSLVPGDEQF
d_gene: .; abundance: .; v_gene: TRBV27; j_gene: TRBJ1-2; len: 10; CDR3aa: ASSFTGVGYT
d_gene: .; abundance: .; v_gene: TRBV30; j_gene: TRBJ2-6; len: 15; CDR3aa: AWSTPHSTAGANVLT
d_gene: TRBD2; abundance: .; v_gene: TRBV13; j_gene: TRBJ2-5; len: 13; CDR3aa: ASSFGTSGKETQY
d_gene: TRBD2; abundance: .; v_gene: TRBV5-6; j_gene: TRBJ2-1; len: 13; CDR3aa: ASSSSGRASNEQF
d_gene: .; abundance: .; v_gene: TRBV13; j_gene: TRBJ2-7; len: 11; CDR3aa: ASSLGTPREQY
d_gene: .; abundance: few; v_gene: TRBV6-1; j_gene: TRBJ2-7; len: 11; CDR3aa: ASSERPWDEQY
d_gene: .; abundance: .; v_gene: TRBV5-6; j_gene: TRBJ2-1; len: 13; CDR3aa: ASSLFQASYNEQF
d_gene: .; abundance: .; v_gene: TRBV6-5; j_gene: TRBJ1-1; len: 12; CDR3aa: ASTPGVMNTEAF
d_gene: TRBD1; abundance: .; v_gene: TRBV7-7; j_gene: TRBJ2-2; len: 15; CDR3aa: ASSLAPRDRVTGELF
d_gene: .; abundance: .; v_gene: TRBV19; j_gene: TRBJ2-3; len: 11; CDR3aa: ASSIARADTQY
d_gene: TRBD1; abundance: .; v_gene: TRBV4-3; j_gene: TRBJ1-1; len: 12; CDR3aa: ASSRGQGGTEAF
d_gene: TRBD2; abundance: .; v_gene: TRBV14; j_gene: TRBJ2-3; len: 17; CDR3aa: ASSGTSGRKLSSTDTQY
d_gene: .; abundance: .; v_gene: TRBV9; j_gene: TRBJ2-5; len: 14; CDR3aa: ASSVDLAEKGETQY
d_gene: TRBD1; abundance: .; v_gene: TRBV7-8; j_gene: TRBJ1-2; len: 16; CDR3aa: ASSLAQGQPFTNYGYT
d_gene: .; abundance: .; v_gene: TRBV10-3; j_gene: TRBJ1-2; len: 14; CDR3aa: AISGTFRGDNYGYT
d_gene: TRBD1; abundance: once; v_gene: TRBV28; j_gene: TRBJ1-4; len: 14; CDR3aa: ASSSDRTGNNEKLF
d_gene: .; abundance: .; v_gene: TRBV19; j_gene: TRBJ1-1; len: 11; CDR3aa: ASGFKGDTEAF
d_gene: .; abundance: .; v_gene: TRBV5-1; j_gene: TRBJ2-5; len: 12; CDR3aa: ASSGAAGEETQY
d_gene: .; abundance: .; v_gene: TRBV5-6; j_gene: TRBJ2-1; len: 13; CDR3aa: ASSPPRLSYNEQF
d_gene: TRBD1; abundance: .; v_gene: TRBV7-2; j_gene: TRBJ1-2; len: 12; CDR3aa: ASSLAVTGPSYT
d_gene: TRBD2; abundance: .; v_gene: TRBV7-2; j_gene: TRBJ2-1; len: 16; CDR3aa: ASSLGLAGPGSYNEQF
d_gene: TRBD1; abundance: .; v_gene: TRBV7-2; j_gene: TRBJ2-2; len: 16; CDR3aa: ASSRGRRDRVHTGELF
d_gene: TRBD1; abundance: .; v_gene: TRBV5-1; j_gene: TRBJ1-2; len: 12; CDR3aa: ASSLTGGAGGYT